These T cell receptor beta chains were read from a single sample in a study of identifying expanded T cells in peripheral blood. Profiling relied on immunoSEQ multiplex PCR, and the TCRdb table lists in-frame clones only, not all of them. This table holds around 120,000 clones, 80% to 90% found once. Sequencing input: blood. The source of these receptors is a person between 18 and 75 years old in good health. CDR3s include the opening cysteine and the closing phenylalanine or tryptophan. Each record gives: clone size, D gene, J gene, V gene, CDR3 DNA, CDR3 protein. The D gene is left open where the match is weak. Clone size is shown for a subset of rows, as once, few, many or a class of expanded clone.

clone size: -; D gene: -; J gene: TRBJ1-3; V gene: TRBV7-9; CDR3 DNA: TGTGCCAGCGGTCCAAGGGGTTCGGCCGGAAACACCATATATTTT; CDR3 protein: CASGPRGSAGNTIYF
clone size: -; D gene: -; J gene: TRBJ2-2; V gene: TRBV7-8; CDR3 DNA: TGTGCCAGCAGGGACCGTCAGAACACCGGGGAGCTGTTTTTT; CDR3 protein: CASRDRQNTGELFF
clone size: -; D gene: -; J gene: TRBJ1-1; V gene: TRBV18; CDR3 DNA: TGTGCCAGCTCACCACTCCCCGGGGGGCGCGGAATCCAGACTGAAGCTTTCTTT; CDR3 protein: CASSPLPGGRGIQTEAFF
clone size: -; D gene: -; J gene: TRBJ2-5; V gene: TRBV5-4; CDR3 DNA: TGTGCCAGCAGTTTGTACCAAGAGACCCAGTACTTC; CDR3 protein: CASSLYQETQYF
clone size: -; D gene: -; J gene: TRBJ1-2; V gene: TRBV14; CDR3 DNA: TGTGCCAGCAGCCATGGAGCCTATGGCTACACCTTC; CDR3 protein: CASSHGAYGYTF
clone size: -; D gene: -; J gene: TRBJ1-1; V gene: TRBV19; CDR3 DNA: TGTGCCAGTAGTACGACAGTTTACACTGAAGCTTTCTTT; CDR3 protein: CASSTTVYTEAFF
clone size: -; D gene: -; J gene: TRBJ1-1; V gene: TRBV29-1; CDR3 DNA: TGCAGCGTTGATAAGATCCTGAACACTGAAGCTTTCTTT; CDR3 protein: CSVDKILNTEAFF
clone size: -; D gene: TRBD1; J gene: TRBJ2-3; V gene: TRBV30; CDR3 DNA: TGTGCCTTAGGACAGGGGATAAGCACAGATACGCAGTATTTT; CDR3 protein: CALGQGISTDTQYF
clone size: -; D gene: TRBD1; J gene: TRBJ1-1; V gene: TRBV6-1; CDR3 DNA: TGTGCCAGCAGTGAAACGGCAGGGGGCACTGAAGCTTTCTTT; CDR3 protein: CASSETAGGTEAFF
clone size: -; D gene: TRBD1; J gene: TRBJ1-2; V gene: TRBV6-1; CDR3 DNA: TGTGCCAGCAGTACTAACCCGGGACAGGGGGCTGGCTACACCTTC; CDR3 protein: CASSTNPGQGAGYTF
clone size: -; D gene: -; J gene: TRBJ2-7; V gene: TRBV6-5; CDR3 DNA: TGTGCCAGCAAAGACCCCAGTCGCCCCTACGAGCAGTACTTC; CDR3 protein: CASKDPSRPYEQYF
clone size: few; D gene: -; J gene: TRBJ1-1; V gene: TRBV27; CDR3 DNA: TGTGCCAGCAGCATGACTAAGGGGTGGAACACTGAAGCTTTCTTT; CDR3 protein: CASSMTKGWNTEAFF
clone size: once; D gene: -; J gene: TRBJ1-1; V gene: TRBV19; CDR3 DNA: TGTGCCAGTAGTATTTACCCAGGCTCGAACACTGAAGCTTTCTTT; CDR3 protein: CASSIYPGSNTEAFF
clone size: -; D gene: TRBD1; J gene: TRBJ2-3; V gene: TRBV5-4; CDR3 DNA: TGTGCCAGCAGCTTGACAGGGGAGTCAGATACGCAGTATTTT; CDR3 protein: CASSLTGESDTQYF
clone size: -; D gene: -; J gene: TRBJ2-7; V gene: TRBV10-2; CDR3 DNA: TGCGCCAGCAGAGGGGGCTACGAGCAGTACTTC; CDR3 protein: CASRGGYEQYF
clone size: -; D gene: -; J gene: TRBJ2-7; V gene: TRBV6-6; CDR3 DNA: TGTGCCAGCAGTTACAGGGACGAGCAGTACTTC; CDR3 protein: CASSYRDEQYF
clone size: -; D gene: TRBD1; J gene: TRBJ1-1; V gene: TRBV28; CDR3 DNA: TGTGCCAGCAGGAAACAGGGGTTGGGGAACACTGAAGCTTTCTTT; CDR3 protein: CASRKQGLGNTEAFF
clone size: -; D gene: -; J gene: TRBJ2-7; V gene: TRBV5-6; CDR3 DNA: TGTGCCAGCAGCTTGCCGGCCAGAACAGGATTCTTACCCCTCGAGCAGTACTTC; CDR3 protein: CASSLPARTGFLPLEQYF
clone size: once; D gene: -; J gene: TRBJ2-3; V gene: TRBV4-1; CDR3 DNA: TGCGCCAGCAGCCAAGATAGGCCAGATACGCAGTATTTT; CDR3 protein: CASSQDRPDTQYF
clone size: -; D gene: TRBD1; J gene: TRBJ1-1; V gene: TRBV10-3; CDR3 DNA: TGTGCCACTGGGGACAGCGTGAACACTGAAGCTTTCTTT; CDR3 protein: CATGDSVNTEAFF
clone size: -; D gene: TRBD1; J gene: TRBJ1-4; V gene: TRBV7-9; CDR3 DNA: TGTGCCAGCGGGTCCCCCTCCTTCGGGACAGGGGCTGAAAAACTGTTTTTT; CDR3 protein: CASGSPSFGTGAEKLFF
clone size: -; D gene: TRBD2; J gene: TRBJ2-7; V gene: TRBV18; CDR3 DNA: TGTGCCAGCTCACCACGGGGATTTAGCGGGGGGGGCAGCGACGAGCAGTACTTC; CDR3 protein: CASSPRGFSGGGSDEQYF
clone size: -; D gene: TRBD1; J gene: TRBJ2-5; V gene: TRBV7-7; CDR3 DNA: TGTGCCAGCAGCCCAGGGACAGGGGGCTGGGAGACCCAGTACTTC; CDR3 protein: CASSPGTGGWETQYF
clone size: -; D gene: -; J gene: TRBJ2-7; V gene: TRBV6-1; CDR3 DNA: TGTGCCAGCAGTGAATCGGGGGACTTCTTAGGCGAGCAGTACTTC; CDR3 protein: CASSESGDFLGEQYF
clone size: -; D gene: -; J gene: TRBJ1-6; V gene: TRBV28; CDR3 DNA: TGTGCCAGCAGTTCCCGCATAGCAATTAATTCACCCCTCCACTTT; CDR3 protein: CASSSRIAINSPLHF
clone size: once; D gene: -; J gene: TRBJ2-7; V gene: TRBV5-4; CDR3 DNA: TGTGCCAGCAGCCCGTGGCAGGGTAGCTACGAGCAGTACTTC; CDR3 protein: CASSPWQGSYEQYF
clone size: -; D gene: -; J gene: TRBJ2-7; V gene: TRBV10-1; CDR3 DNA: TGCGCCAGCTCCGACAGTTACTACGAGCAGTACTTC; CDR3 protein: CASSDSYYEQYF
clone size: -; D gene: TRBD2; J gene: TRBJ2-1; V gene: TRBV18; CDR3 DNA: TGTGCCAGCTCACCACGTAGCGGGGGGGTTCATGAGCAGTTCTTC; CDR3 protein: CASSPRSGGVHEQFF
clone size: -; D gene: -; J gene: TRBJ2-3; V gene: TRBV14; CDR3 DNA: TGTGCCAGCAGCCAAGATTACGGTACGCAGTATTTT; CDR3 protein: CASSQDYGTQYF
clone size: -; D gene: -; J gene: TRBJ1-2; V gene: TRBV7-2; CDR3 DNA: TGTGCCAGCAGCTCCTACTTAGTCAGCGCCCACTATGGCTACACCTTC; CDR3 protein: CASSSYLVSAHYGYTF
clone size: -; D gene: -; J gene: TRBJ1-5; V gene: TRBV18; CDR3 DNA: TGTGCCAGCTCACCAGGACAACCACCCCAGCATTTT; CDR3 protein: CASSPGQPPQHF
clone size: -; D gene: -; J gene: TRBJ1-1; V gene: TRBV4-3; CDR3 DNA: TGCGCCAGCAGCCACTTCACCAGGAACACTGAAGCTTTCTTT; CDR3 protein: CASSHFTRNTEAFF
clone size: -; D gene: -; J gene: TRBJ1-3; V gene: TRBV4-3; CDR3 DNA: TGCGCCAGCAGCCCGCAACGCGGAAACACCATATATTTT; CDR3 protein: CASSPQRGNTIYF
clone size: -; D gene: -; J gene: TRBJ2-1; V gene: TRBV29-1; CDR3 DNA: TGCAGCCTCGCCCCAGGGAGCTCCTACAATGAGCAGTTCTTC; CDR3 protein: CSLAPGSSYNEQFF
clone size: -; D gene: -; J gene: TRBJ1-2; V gene: TRBV7-2; CDR3 DNA: TGTGCCAGCAGCCCCCGACCCCCAGGGCAGCCGAACTATGGCTACACCTTC; CDR3 protein: CASSPRPPGQPNYGYTF
clone size: -; D gene: -; J gene: TRBJ1-2; V gene: TRBV19; CDR3 DNA: TGTGCCAGTAGTATCGGCTGGGGAGGGTATGGCTACACCTTC; CDR3 protein: CASSIGWGGYGYTF
clone size: -; D gene: TRBD1; J gene: TRBJ1-3; V gene: TRBV6-1; CDR3 DNA: TGTGCCGTCCTTCAGGGGGTTGGTGGAAACACCATATATTTT; CDR3 protein: CAVLQGVGGNTIYF
clone size: few; D gene: TRBD2; J gene: TRBJ2-3; V gene: TRBV4-2; CDR3 DNA: TGTGCCAGCAGCCCCGGGACTAGCGGGGGGGCAGATACGCAGTATTTT; CDR3 protein: CASSPGTSGGADTQYF
clone size: -; D gene: TRBD1; J gene: TRBJ2-7; V gene: TRBV5-6; CDR3 DNA: TGTGCCAGCAGCTTGGGGGACAGGAGCTCCTACGAGCAGTACTTC; CDR3 protein: CASSLGDRSSYEQYF
clone size: -; D gene: -; J gene: TRBJ1-2; V gene: TRBV18; CDR3 DNA: TGTGCCAGCTCACCCTCGAGGGTCACCACTAACTATGGCTACACCTTC; CDR3 protein: CASSPSRVTTNYGYTF
clone size: -; D gene: TRBD1; J gene: TRBJ1-2; V gene: TRBV10-3; CDR3 DNA: TGTGCCATAAACGCCGGGACAGGGGGTCCTCATGGCTACACCTTC; CDR3 protein: CAINAGTGGPHGYTF
clone size: -; D gene: -; J gene: TRBJ2-7; V gene: TRBV5-1; CDR3 DNA: TGCGCCAGCAGCTTGTTGGGTCAAGAGCAGTACTTC; CDR3 protein: CASSLLGQEQYF
clone size: -; D gene: TRBD1; J gene: TRBJ1-1; V gene: TRBV5-1; CDR3 DNA: TGCGCCAGTTCCGGGGACAGGGGGAACACTGAAGCTTTCTTT; CDR3 protein: CASSGDRGNTEAFF
clone size: -; D gene: -; J gene: TRBJ1-1; V gene: TRBV7-2; CDR3 DNA: TGTGCCAGCAGAGGCCGTCGGGGTCCCGGAGCGATCCGTGAAGCTTTCTTT; CDR3 protein: CASRGRRGPGAIREAFF